This is a list of T cell receptor beta chains from one sample in a study of cytomegalovirus exposure and HLA in healthy donors. Clones were sequenced by immunoSEQ multiplex PCR, and TCRdb holds only the in-frame ones, with some missing. Among 100,000 to 150,000 clones listed, approximately 80% were seen once. The sample consisted of PBMCs. All receptors derive from a woman aged 40 to 50 in good health and CMV-seronegative. Each CDR3 is given with its conserved first and last residue. D genes are given only for firm matches. Size tells how often a clone was seen (once, few, many) or the class of an expanded clone, and some rows leave it out.

CDR3 DNA: TGCGCCAGCCGCACGGGACTCTACTACGAGCAGTACTTC; CDR3 protein: CASRTGLYYEQYF; D gene: .; J gene: TRBJ2-7; clone size: few; V gene: TRBV10-2
CDR3 DNA: TGTGCCAGCAGCTCCCCCGAACCAAGAAGCGGGAAAAACACCGGGGAGCTGTTTTTT; CDR3 protein: CASSSPEPRSGKNTGELFF; D gene: TRBD2; J gene: TRBJ2-2; clone size: .; V gene: TRBV11-2
CDR3 DNA: TGTGCCAGCAGTTTACCACAGGTCAATCAGCCCCAGCATTTT; CDR3 protein: CASSLPQVNQPQHF; D gene: .; J gene: TRBJ1-5; clone size: .; V gene: TRBV28
CDR3 DNA: TGTGCCAGCAACGAATGGTCGGGACAGGGAAACGGCGGCTACACCTTC; CDR3 protein: CASNEWSGQGNGGYTF; D gene: TRBD1; J gene: TRBJ1-2; clone size: .; V gene: TRBV2
CDR3 DNA: TGTGCCAGCAGCTTACCAGGTGGAGGGGGCCGGACTGAAGCTTTCTTT; CDR3 protein: CASSLPGGGGRTEAFF; D gene: TRBD1; J gene: TRBJ1-1; clone size: .; V gene: TRBV7-9
CDR3 DNA: TGTGCCTGGAGTGTCTTCAGAGAGACCCAGTACTTC; CDR3 protein: CAWSVFRETQYF; D gene: .; J gene: TRBJ2-5; clone size: .; V gene: TRBV30
CDR3 DNA: TGTGCCAGCAGCAGGATGGGGCAGCAAGAGACCCAGTACTTC; CDR3 protein: CASSRMGQQETQYF; D gene: .; J gene: TRBJ2-5; clone size: .; V gene: TRBV5-6
CDR3 DNA: TGTGCCAGCAGTTTGGGGGACAGGGACGGGGTTGAGCAGTTCTTC; CDR3 protein: CASSLGDRDGVEQFF; D gene: TRBD1; J gene: TRBJ2-1; clone size: .; V gene: TRBV27
CDR3 DNA: TGTGCCAGCAGCAAAGCGGGGACAGGGTATGGCTACACCTTC; CDR3 protein: CASSKAGTGYGYTF; D gene: .; J gene: TRBJ1-2; clone size: .; V gene: TRBV21-1
CDR3 DNA: TGCGCCAGCAGCTTGGCGGGGAGCGGGGACACAGATACGCAGTATTTT; CDR3 protein: CASSLAGSGDTDTQYF; D gene: TRBD2; J gene: TRBJ2-3; clone size: once; V gene: TRBV5-1
CDR3 DNA: TGTGCCAGCAGTAGGGGACTAGATCTTTACGAGCAGTACTTC; CDR3 protein: CASSRGLDLYEQYF; D gene: TRBD2; J gene: TRBJ2-7; clone size: .; V gene: TRBV6-6
CDR3 DNA: TGCGCCAGCAGCCCGGCGGGACCGACGAAACTCCCTATCTATGGCTACACCTTC; CDR3 protein: CASSPAGPTKLPIYGYTF; D gene: .; J gene: TRBJ1-2; clone size: .; V gene: TRBV5-1
CDR3 DNA: TGTGCCAGCAGCCCACCCAGGGATTATGGCTACACCTTC; CDR3 protein: CASSPPRDYGYTF; D gene: .; J gene: TRBJ1-2; clone size: .; V gene: TRBV5-4
CDR3 DNA: TGTGCCAGCAGCGTAGGTTGGACAGGGATGGGACAACAAGAGACCCAGTACTTC; CDR3 protein: CASSVGWTGMGQQETQYF; D gene: TRBD1; J gene: TRBJ2-5; clone size: once; V gene: TRBV9
CDR3 DNA: TGTGCCAGCAGTTACCGACAGGGTCTTGTTAATGAGCAGTTCTTC; CDR3 protein: CASSYRQGLVNEQFF; D gene: TRBD1; J gene: TRBJ2-1; clone size: once; V gene: TRBV6-5
CDR3 DNA: TGTGCCAGCAGCTTCTCAGGGGACAATCAGCCCCAGCATTTT; CDR3 protein: CASSFSGDNQPQHF; D gene: .; J gene: TRBJ1-5; clone size: .; V gene: TRBV7-9
CDR3 DNA: TGTGCCAGCAGCTTGGTACTAGCGGAAAATGAGCAGTTCTTC; CDR3 protein: CASSLVLAENEQFF; D gene: TRBD2; J gene: TRBJ2-1; clone size: .; V gene: TRBV5-6
CDR3 DNA: TGTGCCAGCAGCTTAGACTACGGGATCTCCTACGAGCAGTACTTC; CDR3 protein: CASSLDYGISYEQYF; D gene: .; J gene: TRBJ2-7; clone size: few; V gene: TRBV7-2
CDR3 DNA: TGCGCCAGCAGACCATGGGGACAGGGGTATGAGCAGTTCTTC; CDR3 protein: CASRPWGQGYEQFF; D gene: TRBD1; J gene: TRBJ2-1; clone size: .; V gene: TRBV5-1
CDR3 DNA: TGTGCCAGCAGGGGGACAGGGCTCACCGGGGAGCTGTTTTTT; CDR3 protein: CASRGTGLTGELFF; D gene: TRBD1; J gene: TRBJ2-2; clone size: once; V gene: TRBV6-5
CDR3 DNA: TGTGCCAGCAGTTTATATGGCGGGGTTGGAGAAAAACTGTTTTTT; CDR3 protein: CASSLYGGVGEKLFF; D gene: .; J gene: TRBJ1-4; clone size: .; V gene: TRBV27
CDR3 DNA: TGTGCCTCCCGCTCCCGGGGGAATTCACCCCTCCACTTT; CDR3 protein: CASRSRGNSPLHF; D gene: .; J gene: TRBJ1-6; clone size: .; V gene: TRBV30
CDR3 DNA: TGTGCCAGCAGTGAGGGGACTAGCGGTTTGGAGACCCAGTACTTC; CDR3 protein: CASSEGTSGLETQYF; D gene: TRBD2; J gene: TRBJ2-5; clone size: .; V gene: TRBV6-1
CDR3 DNA: TGTGCCACCACCCGACTTAAGGGCGGGGGCACTGAAGCTTTCTTT; CDR3 protein: CATTRLKGGGTEAFF; D gene: .; J gene: TRBJ1-1; clone size: .; V gene: TRBV19
CDR3 DNA: TGTGCTAGTGGTTTTGCCCTCGAGAAAGGGCTGAGGGCAGAGACCCAGTACTTC; CDR3 protein: CASGFALEKGLRAETQYF; D gene: .; J gene: TRBJ2-5; clone size: .; V gene: TRBV12-5
CDR3 DNA: TGTGCCAGCAGCATACAGGGTCAGCCCCAGCATTTT; CDR3 protein: CASSIQGQPQHF; D gene: .; J gene: TRBJ1-5; clone size: .; V gene: TRBV28
CDR3 DNA: TGTGCCAGCAGTTATAGCTACGAGCAGTACTTC; CDR3 protein: CASSYSYEQYF; D gene: .; J gene: TRBJ2-7; clone size: few; V gene: TRBV5-6
CDR3 DNA: TGTGCCAGCAGTTACTCGGGCACACGTAACCGGGAGCTGTTTTTT; CDR3 protein: CASSYSGTRNRELFF; D gene: .; J gene: TRBJ2-2; clone size: .; V gene: TRBV6-5
CDR3 DNA: TGTGCCAGCAGCTTAGTGGGGGGAGGGCCGGGGGAGCAGTACTTC; CDR3 protein: CASSLVGGGPGEQYF; D gene: TRBD2; J gene: TRBJ2-5; clone size: .; V gene: TRBV7-8
CDR3 DNA: TGTGCCAGCTCACCGGAGGTTGGACAGGTCGCGTATGGCTACACCTTC; CDR3 protein: CASSPEVGQVAYGYTF; D gene: TRBD1; J gene: TRBJ1-2; clone size: .; V gene: TRBV18
CDR3 DNA: TGTGCCACCCGTTTGGGGGGATCCTACGAGCAGTACTTC; CDR3 protein: CATRLGGSYEQYF; D gene: .; J gene: TRBJ2-7; clone size: .; V gene: TRBV15
CDR3 DNA: TGTGCCAGCAGTGAACCAGGAGGGCGGGAGCAGTACTTC; CDR3 protein: CASSEPGGREQYF; D gene: .; J gene: TRBJ2-7; clone size: .; V gene: TRBV25-1
CDR3 DNA: TGTGCCAGCAGTTGGTATGGCGCGGGGGTCTCCTACAATGAGCAGTTCTTC; CDR3 protein: CASSWYGAGVSYNEQFF; D gene: TRBD2; J gene: TRBJ2-1; clone size: .; V gene: TRBV27
CDR3 DNA: TGTGCCAGCAGTTTAGACAGGGCCTACGAGCAGTACTTC; CDR3 protein: CASSLDRAYEQYF; D gene: TRBD1; J gene: TRBJ2-7; clone size: .; V gene: TRBV6-6
CDR3 DNA: TGTGCCAGCAGTGAACAGGGGGATGCCGGGGAGCTGTTTTTT; CDR3 protein: CASSEQGDAGELFF; D gene: TRBD1; J gene: TRBJ2-2; clone size: .; V gene: TRBV6-1
CDR3 DNA: TGTGCCAGCAGTTTAGTGTGGAGGGGCCACTATGGCTACACCTTC; CDR3 protein: CASSLVWRGHYGYTF; D gene: .; J gene: TRBJ1-2; clone size: .; V gene: TRBV27
CDR3 DNA: TGTGCCAGCAGCTTGTTCAGGGTCGCGCAAGGAACCCAGTACTTC; CDR3 protein: CASSLFRVAQGTQYF; D gene: .; J gene: TRBJ2-5; clone size: .; V gene: TRBV7-2
CDR3 DNA: TGTGCCAGCAGCTTAGTCCAGGGGGGATATGAAAAACTGTTTTTT; CDR3 protein: CASSLVQGGYEKLFF; D gene: TRBD1; J gene: TRBJ1-4; clone size: once; V gene: TRBV7-2
CDR3 DNA: TGTGCCAGCAGTGAAGCCCTCCCCCGTTACGAGCAGTACTTC; CDR3 protein: CASSEALPRYEQYF; D gene: .; J gene: TRBJ2-7; clone size: once; V gene: TRBV6-1
CDR3 DNA: TGTGCCAGTAGCCCTCCGGGACAGAAAAATGAAAAACTGTTTTTT; CDR3 protein: CASSPPGQKNEKLFF; D gene: TRBD1; J gene: TRBJ1-4; clone size: .; V gene: TRBV19
CDR3 DNA: TGTGCCAGCAGCATAGACAGGGGAGAAGAGACCCAGTACTTC; CDR3 protein: CASSIDRGEETQYF; D gene: TRBD1; J gene: TRBJ2-5; clone size: .; V gene: TRBV7-6
CDR3 DNA: TGTGCCAGTACCGGGACAGGCGGCTACGAGCAGTACTTC; CDR3 protein: CASTGTGGYEQYF; D gene: TRBD1; J gene: TRBJ2-7; clone size: .; V gene: TRBV6-1
CDR3 DNA: TGTGCCAGCAGCTTCCGACAGGTCTCCTACGAGCAGTACTTC; CDR3 protein: CASSFRQVSYEQYF; D gene: .; J gene: TRBJ2-7; clone size: .; V gene: TRBV11-2
CDR3 DNA: TGCGCCAGCAAGAGGACTAGCGGGGCTGTTAACTCCTACGAGCAGTACTTC; CDR3 protein: CASKRTSGAVNSYEQYF; D gene: TRBD2; J gene: TRBJ2-7; clone size: .; V gene: TRBV10-2
CDR3 DNA: TGTGCCAGCAGCTTATCGTCACAGGGAGACACTGAAGCTTTCTTT; CDR3 protein: CASSLSSQGDTEAFF; D gene: .; J gene: TRBJ1-1; clone size: once; V gene: TRBV7-3
CDR3 DNA: TGTGCCAGCAGCACCACGACTAGCGGGGGGGACACGCAGTATTTT; CDR3 protein: CASSTTTSGGDTQYF; D gene: TRBD2; J gene: TRBJ2-3; clone size: .; V gene: TRBV7-9